Listed here are 14 T cell receptor beta chains from one sample, sequenced in a study of T cells expressing NK-cell markers. Following a re-call of the 5' RACE reads, TCRdb has one entry per CDR3 protein and lacks DNA. The table for this sample gives about 440,000 distinct CDR3 sequences. Sequencing was performed on blood T cells: a sorted CD56 or NKG2C T cell subset, CD4+ or CD8+ T cells, or bulk PBMC T cells (not recorded which). The origin of the receptors is a woman aged 18 to 75 in good health.

This rearrangement joins TRBV11-3 to TRBJ2-3; TCRdb selects TRBD2, and the lack of DNA leaves this call unchecked. The CDR3 is made up of 15 amino acids. Germline V gene sequence: CDR1 SGHNT, CDR2 YENEEA. The CDR3 here is CASSSSGTSGGAQYF.

This rearrangement joins TRBV20-1 to TRBJ2-3. Germline lookup yields CDR1 DFQATT and CDR2 SNEGSKA (reference sequence). The CDR3 has 16 amino acids. CDR3 protein: CSARDPTRSSTDTQYF.

The CDR3 sequence is CASSRTLDTSEKLFF. The chain uses TRBV4-3 and TRBJ1-4; the D gene TCRdb calls, TRBD1, cannot be checked with no DNA. Looked up from germline, CDR1 is LGHNA and CDR2 is YSLEER. The CDR3 is 15 amino acids.

This chain links TRBV12-3 or TRBV12-4 with TRBJ1-5; TCRdb selects TRBD1, and the lack of DNA leaves this call unchecked. This CDR3 is built from 15 residues. The CDR3 is CASSPVGGRNQPQHF.

The chain couples TRBV29-1 to TRBJ2-2. Looked up from germline, CDR1 is SQVTM and CDR2 is ANQGSEA. CDR3 length equals 12 residues. The CDR3 sequence is CSQERRTGELFF.

This chain connects TRBV7-3 to TRBJ2-3; TCRdb's assignment of TRBD1 cannot be checked, as there is no DNA. The CDR3 loop spans 15 amino acids. Germline lookup yields CDR1 SGHTA and CDR2 FQGTGA. The CDR3 protein is CASSRSGGGVDTQYF.

The chain employs TRBV28 and TRBJ2-7; without DNA, the TCRdb call of TRBD1 cannot be checked. This CDR3 is built from 17 residues. The germline CDR1 and CDR2 sequences are MDHEN and SYDVKM. This CDR3 reads CASSLSVEQGATYEQYF.

The chain combines TRBV20-1 with TRBJ2-7; TCRdb indicates TRBD2, and absent DNA this call remains unverified. Germline CDR1 reads DFQATT; CDR2 reads SNEGSKA (reference sequence). The CDR3 totals 15 residues. The CDR3 spells CSAKGTAADSYEQYF.

The rearrangement uses TRBV3-1 and TRBJ2-1. Germline V lookup: CDR1 LGHDT, CDR2 YNNKEL (reference sequence). CDR3 length equals 15 residues. CDR3 sequence reads: CASSQEATSYNEQFF.

The V call is TRBV7-2, the J call TRBJ2-1. Per germline, CDR1 SGHTA and CDR2 FQGNSA. The CDR3 loop spans 16 amino acids. CDR3 in amino acids: CASSLSGVHSYNEQFF.

The chain employs TRBV20-1 and TRBJ2-5; TCRdb selects TRBD2, and the lack of DNA leaves this call unchecked. Germline V gene sequence: CDR1 DFQATT, CDR2 SNEGSKA (reference sequence). This CDR3 has 13 residues. Here the CDR3 reads CSAPTRTKETQYF.

The rearrangement links TRBV30 to TRBJ1-2; the TRBD1 assignment by TCRdb is unverifiable without DNA. This CDR3 is built from 14 residues. CDR1 is GTSNPN and CDR2 is SVGIG in the germline V gene (reference sequence). CDR3 protein: CAWAAGQGNRGYTF.

This chain joins TRBV20-1 and TRBJ2-1; no DNA is available, so the TRBD2 call from TCRdb remains unchecked. Germline lookup yields CDR1 DFQATT and CDR2 SNEGSKA (reference sequence). This CDR3 region has 17 residues. This chain's CDR3 is CSARPLGLAGGYNEQFF.

This chain uses TRBV6-1 with TRBJ1-1. This CDR3 contains 13 residues. Germline V CDR1 and CDR2: MNHNS, SASEGT. CDR3: CASSTDRWGEAFF.